The next 3 T cell receptor beta chains were all read from a single sample in a study of CD8 T cells in ankylosing spondylitis (dated by TCRdb to about 2017). General study outcomes and caveats: Blood from ankylosing spondylitis patients appeared to be characterized by a TCR beta motif made up of seven or eight highly homologous amino acid variants.

The protocol used for the library was 5' RACE. Sequencer: Illumina HiSeq 2500. The public reads were reanalyzed by TCRdb: fastp trimming at Q25, MiXCR alignment, in-frame beta chains only. Identical CDR3 proteins give one entry, which carries the most common genes and DNA. For this sample there are around 450,000 distinct CDR3 sequences; approximately 26% appear just once. Clones ranked in the top ten supply about 0.89% of the sample. For these receptors, no antigen is known. Sequencing was carried out using blood, either unsorted or a sorted T cell fraction (not recorded which). Receptors originate from a male donor with ankylosing spondylitis.

This clonotype was counted between two and nine times. This sequence joins TRBV24-1 and TRBJ1-5; 9 bases are shared with TRBD1. After removal of 3 bases from V and 6 bases from J, the junction contained 8 bases not matched to a gene. CDR3 length equals 16 residues. Germline V gives CDR1 KGHDR, CDR2 SFDVKD. CDR3 sequence (DNA): TGTGCCACCAGTGATCCCGCTACAGGGGGCGGTCAGCCCCAGCATTTT. This translates into CATSDPATGGGQPQHF.

This chain uses TRBV18 with TRBJ1-5; 9 positions match TRBD1. The germline CDR1 and CDR2 sequences are KGHSH and LQKENI. J lost 3 bases, V lost 2 bases, and 8 bases had no gene match. CDR3 length: 17 amino acids. For the CDR3, the DNA is TGTGCCAGCTCACCATCGACCGGGACAGGGAACAATCAGCCCCAGCATTTT. This codes for CASSPSTGTGNNQPQHF.

This rearrangement joins TRBV24-1 to TRBJ2-7, with D possibly being TRBD1 (6 bases). The germline CDR1 and CDR2 sequences are KGHDR and SFDVKD. The CDR3 totals 14 residues. The germline V and J ends were trimmed by 2 bases and 6 bases, with 13 bases remaining between them. Here the CDR3 reads CATSDYARGSEQYV. The CDR3 DNA is TGTGCCACCAGTGATTATGCCAGGGGATCCGAGCAGTACGTC.